This TCR beta chain was sequenced during a study of a mutant IDH1 vaccine in newly diagnosed glioma. This table comes from immunoSEQ multiplex PCR, and its TCRdb copy is limited to in-frame clones, with some not included. The repertoire holds about 40,000 clones, with 84% as singletons. Comments on this clone: Its antigen remains unknown.

V gave up 8 bases and J gave up 0 bases, with 8 bases separating them. The CDR3 is made up of 12 amino acids. CDR1 and CDR2 (germline): MNHNS, SASEGT. Time point noted: week 11, during vaccination. Topical imiquimod was applied with each vaccine dose, which held 300 ug of mutant IDH1 20-mer peptide. Sequenced material: PBMCs, taken from a glioma patient whose treatment included an IDH1 peptide vaccine. The clonotype originates from a man between 35 and 55 years old with glioma. The chain links TRBV6-1 to TRBJ2-7, with unresolved D. CDR3 sequence: CASEQRSYEQYF. The CDR3, as DNA: TGTGCCAGCGAACAGCGCTCCTACGAGCAGTACTTC.